This T cell receptor beta chain is from a study of T cell responses to AZD1222 COVID-19 vaccine. The table came from immunoSEQ multiplex PCR; TCRdb's copy has only in-frame clones and leaves some out. This table has approximately 100,000 clones, about 87% appearing once. Trimming took off 7 bases at V and 0 bases at J, with 9 bases between the two ends. The CDR3 has 14 amino acids. CDR1 MDHEN and CDR2 SYDVKM come from the germline V gene. This clone was seen once. Its antigen is not known. Findings and caveats of the study: Females made up more of the donors, who were largely white British, and clonal diversity may have come out too low. Spike-specific TCRs gained breadth and depth after people received two AZD1222 doses. Just 5 to 7 people given AZD1222 tested seropositive at baseline.

This rearrangement joins TRBV28 to TRBJ2-2; unclear D gene. The receptor comes from an adult in good health. The sample consisted of peripheral blood, taken on day 0 of AZD1222 vaccination. The CDR3 DNA is TGTGCCAGCAAACCCCTATCGAACACCGGGGAGCTGTTTTTT. Encoded protein: CASKPLSNTGELFF.